Each of the 20 T cell receptor beta chains below was sequenced from the same sample in a study of T-cell reconstitution after alpha-beta-depleted transplantation in children. Unique molecular identifiers featured in how the TCRbeta library was prepared. TCRdb reprocessed the PCR reads via MiXCR and lists one record per CDR3 protein. In the table there are 190,000 or so distinct CDR3 sequences, less than 8% of which are singletons. Source: PBMCs from the stem cell graft donor, taken from the stem cell graft. These receptors all come from a human donor who donated a stem cell graft to a child with Wiskott-Aldrich syndrome.

This clonotype has ten or more counts. The genes are TRBV29-1 and TRBJ2-2; D is ambiguous. V lost 3 bases, J lost 4 bases, and 9 bases lay in between. Germline CDR1 and CDR2: SQVTM and ANQGSEA. The CDR3 totals 13 residues. The chain's CDR3 is CSVDKTATGELFF. CDR3 nucleotides: TGCAGCGTTGATAAGACGGCCACCGGGGAGCTGTTTTTT.

There are a few counts of this clonotype. V gene TRBV5-1 combines with J gene TRBJ2-6, with 10 bases identical to TRBD1. J gave up 1 base and V 5 bases, and 12 bases lay outside the gene matches. Germline assignment: CDR1 SGHRS and CDR2 YFSETQ. The CDR3 runs 19 residues. DNA for the CDR3: TGCGCCAGCAGGAAACTGCCCCCGGGACAGGGGTCTGGGGCCAACGTCCTGACTTTC. This gives the protein CASRKLPPGQGSGANVLTF.

This clonotype was detected many times. This chain uses TRBV20-1 with TRBJ2-7, with D possibly matching TRBD2 (5 bases). This CDR3 spans 13 amino acids. V shed 6 bases and J shed 3 bases, with 15 bases lying between them. Germline CDR1 DFQATT, CDR2 SNEGSKA (reference sequence). CDR3 sequence reads: CSAVLARGYEQYF. The CDR3 nucleotides are TGCAGTGCCGTTCTGGCCCGGGGCTACGAGCAGTACTTC.

This clonotype was seen many times. The chain is built from TRBV7-9 and TRBJ2-1; 10 bases are a match to TRBD2. After removal of 3 bases from V and 6 bases from J, the junction contained 5 bases not matched to a gene. From germline, CDR1 is SEHNR and CDR2 FQNEAQ (reference sequence). This CDR3 comprises 15 residues. The CDR3 loop reads CASSFSGGTSNEQFF. CDR3 sequence (DNA): TGTGCCAGCAGCTTTAGCGGGGGGACATCCAATGAGCAGTTCTTC.

This clonotype was seen many times. V and J are TRBV7-6 and TRBJ2-7, with D possibly TRBD1 on 5 matching bases. This CDR3 contains 13 residues. V lost 5 bases to trimming and J lost 0 bases, with 8 bases between them. In germline, CDR1 is SGHVS, CDR2 FNYEAQ. As DNA, the CDR3 is TGTGCCAGCAGCCCGACAGCCTCCTACGAGCAGTACTTC. As protein: CASSPTASYEQYF.

This clonotype was picked up many times. The rearrangement joins TRBV5-1 to TRBJ1-4, with a tentative D call TRBD1 (6 bases). V lost 4 bases, J lost 2 bases, and 12 bases lay in between. Germline V CDR1 and CDR2: SGHRS, YFSETQ. The length of the CDR3 is 15 residues. DNA for the CDR3: TGCGCCAGCAGCGGACACAGGGACACTAATGAAAAACTGTTTTTT. It translates to CASSGHRDTNEKLFF.

This clonotype was observed at least ten times. The chain employs TRBV25-1 and TRBJ2-1; 9 nucleotides match TRBD2. The germline gives CDR1 MGHDK, CDR2 SYGVNS. This CDR3 has 12 residues. Trimming cost V 11 bases and J 6 bases; bases outside gene matches: 5. This CDR3 reads CAGSGSSNEQFF. DNA of the CDR3: TGTGCCGGTAGCGGGAGTAGCAATGAGCAGTTCTTC.

The J gene is TRBJ2-5, the V gene TRBV5-1; tentative D call: TRBD1 (5 bases). This CDR3 is built from 11 residues. Germline-derived CDR1 and CDR2 are SGHRS and YFSETQ. The ends were cut back, 5 bases at V and 3 bases at J, with 5 bases in the middle. CDR3 in amino acids: CASRTEETQYF. In nucleotides, the CDR3 is TGCGCCAGCAGGACAGAAGAGACCCAGTACTTC.

Ten or more counts support this clonotype. The CDR3 protein is CASSQVGPDTQYF. CDR3 coding DNA: TGCGCCAGCAGCCAAGTTGGTCCCGATACGCAGTATTTT. This chain connects TRBV4-1 to TRBJ2-3; D is uncertain. Trimming removed 1 base from V and 6 bases from J, with 8 bases in between. The CDR3 has 13 amino acids. The germline V gene encodes CDR1 MGHRA and CDR2 YSYEKL.

This rearrangement joins TRBV30 to TRBJ2-5; 13 nucleotides align to TRBD2. CDR1 and CDR2 (germline): GTSNPN, SVGIG (reference sequence). The CDR3 is 18 amino acids. J was trimmed by 4 bases and V by 2 bases; bases with no gene match: 13. The CDR3 region is CAWSNPGLAGTPLETQYF. DNA of the CDR3: TGTGCCTGGAGTAACCCGGGACTAGCGGGGACGCCTCTAGAGACCCAGTACTTC.

This clonotype was detected ten times or more. V is TRBV2 and J is TRBJ1-4; 8 bases line up with TRBD1. Germline V gives CDR1 SNHLY, CDR2 FYNNEI. This CDR3 has 14 residues. J lost 8 bases, V lost 7 bases, and 9 bases had no gene match. The CDR3 region has the DNA TGTGCCAGCAAGCTGACAGGGGTCGAGGAAAAACTGTTTTTT. Its translation: CASKLTGVEEKLFF.

This clonotype was seen at least ten times. V usage is TRBV5-1 and J usage is TRBJ2-3; tentative D call: TRBD2 (5 bases). The CDR3 has 14 amino acids. The germline V gene has CDR1 SGHRS and CDR2 YFSETQ. V dropped 7 bases and J dropped 3 bases, with 15 bases sitting between them. The DNA of the CDR3 is TGCGCCAGCCGCCCCGACCCGGGGACAGATACGCAGTATTTT. It codes for CASRPDPGTDTQYF.

Ten or more counts support this clonotype. J is TRBJ2-1 and V is TRBV7-9, with D possibly being TRBD2 (6 bases). The CDR3 has 15 amino acids. Trimming removed 0 bases from V and 4 bases from J, with 10 bases in between. The V gene's germline CDR1 is SEHNR and CDR2 FQNEAQ (reference sequence). CDR3 residues: CASSLAAGRYNEQFF. The CDR3 region has the DNA TGTGCCAGCAGCTTAGCGGCGGGGAGGTACAATGAGCAGTTCTTC.

This clonotype has ten or more counts. The chain links TRBV5-1 to TRBJ2-1, with unresolved D. Germline CDR1 and CDR2: SGHRS and YFSETQ. The CDR3 sequence is 16 residues long. Trimming took 6 bases from V and 2 from J, leaving 18 bases between them. CDR3 sequence reads: CASTSSEIEAYNEQFF. Written as DNA, the CDR3 is TGCGCCAGCACCAGTAGTGAGATCGAGGCCTACAATGAGCAGTTCTTC.

This clonotype has a count of ten or more. The rearrangement uses TRBV12-3 or TRBV12-4 and TRBJ2-2, with a possible D match to TRBD1 (7 bases). The CDR3 length is 13 residues. The germline V and J ends were trimmed by 5 bases and 6 bases, with 10 bases remaining between them. In DNA form, the CDR3 reads TGTGCCAGCAGTCCCAGGGGGGCCGGGGAGCTGTTTTTT. This translates into CASSPRGAGELFF.

Notes on this clonotype: A read error is possible here, since a much larger clone lies one base away. The V call is TRBV7-9, the J call TRBJ2-3; possibly TRBD1 for D (7 bases). V gave up 7 bases and J gave up 5 bases, with 19 bases separating them. CDR3 size: 15 residues. Germline assignment: CDR1 SEHNR and CDR2 FQNEAQ (reference sequence). Written as DNA, the CDR3 is TGTGCCAGCACGCGGGGACAGAATCGTGAAGATACGCAGTATTTT. It translates to CASTRGQNREDTQYF.

In this sample, this clonotype turned up many times. The chain couples TRBV7-6 to TRBJ2-5; D perhaps matches TRBD1 (7 bases). The germline V and J ends were trimmed by 2 bases and 2 bases, with 12 bases remaining between them. The CDR3 consists of 15 residues. Germline V gives CDR1 SGHVS, CDR2 FNYEAQ. CDR3 region: CASSLFAGGQETQYF. Here the CDR3 DNA reads TGTGCCAGCAGCTTATTCGCAGGGGGGCAAGAGACCCAGTACTTC.

This clonotype was seen ten or more times. The chain has TRBV12-3 or TRBV12-4 and TRBJ2-1, with 9 bases lining up with TRBD2. This CDR3 has 14 residues. V lost 3 bases to trimming and J lost 8 bases; unmatched junction nucleotides: 5. CDR3 loop: CASSFAGGSDEQFF. The CDR3 DNA is TGTGCCAGCAGTTTCGCGGGAGGGTCGGATGAGCAGTTCTTC.

The genes are TRBV5-4 and TRBJ2-7; D is ambiguous. V dropped 3 bases and J dropped 1 base, with 8 bases sitting between them. The CDR3 extends over 13 amino acids. Looked up from germline, CDR1 is SGHNT and CDR2 is YYREEE (reference sequence). The chain's CDR3 is CASSSADSYEQYF. For the CDR3, the DNA is TGTGCCAGCAGCTCCGCAGATTCCTACGAGCAGTACTTC. The whole variable domain, filled in from reference TRBV5-4 and TRBJ2-7, reads ETGVTQSPTHLIKTRGQQVTLRCSSQSGHNTVSWYQQALGQGPQFIFQYYREEENGRGNFPPRFSGLQFPNYSSELNVNALELDDSALYLCASSSADSYEQYFGPGTRLTVT.

The table lists this clonotype with many counts. The chain joins TRBV20-1 to TRBJ1-2; TRBD1 matches 8 bases. V was clipped by 4 bases and J by 9 bases; unmatched bases: 10. CDR1 and CDR2 (germline): DFQATT, SNEGSKA (reference sequence). CDR3 length: 13 amino acids. CDR3 in amino acids: CSAIRGQGSSYTF. The CDR3 DNA sequence: TGCAGTGCTATACGAGGACAGGGATCTAGCTACACCTTC.